Listed below are T cell receptor beta chains from one sample, sequenced in a study of cytomegalovirus exposure and HLA in healthy donors. Repertoires were generated with immunoSEQ multiplex PCR, while TCRdb's copy carries only in-frame clones and drops some. There are about 130,000 clones in the sample, with less than 2% held by the top ten. Sequencing input: PBMCs. These TCRs come from a man between 18 and 35 years old in good health and CMV-seronegative. Each CDR3 is given with its conserved first and last residue. Each record gives: CDR3 length, V gene, J gene, CDR3 protein.

cdr3_length: 14
v_call: TRBV12-2
j_call: TRBJ2-3
cdr3_aa: CASRLSLAERTQYF

cdr3_length: 15
v_call: TRBV9
j_call: TRBJ1-1
cdr3_aa: CASSAWDTMNTEAFF

cdr3_length: 15
v_call: TRBV28
j_call: TRBJ1-2
cdr3_aa: CASSGQAPGVYGYTF

cdr3_length: 16
v_call: TRBV7-9
j_call: TRBJ1-1
cdr3_aa: CASSPRQGNSRAEAFF

cdr3_length: 15
v_call: TRBV19
j_call: TRBJ2-6
cdr3_aa: CASSPGGSGANVLTF

cdr3_length: 15
v_call: TRBV11-3
j_call: TRBJ2-1
cdr3_aa: CASRKTSGLQNEQFF

cdr3_length: 15
v_call: TRBV7-8
j_call: TRBJ1-5
cdr3_aa: CASSSDTGFNQPQHF

cdr3_length: 12
v_call: TRBV15
j_call: TRBJ1-1
cdr3_aa: CATSSINTEAFF

cdr3_length: 15
v_call: TRBV4-3
j_call: TRBJ2-2
cdr3_aa: CASSQDGQYTGELFF

cdr3_length: 14
v_call: TRBV6-6
j_call: TRBJ1-3
cdr3_aa: CASSYGGQGNTIYF

cdr3_length: 13
v_call: TRBV5-1
j_call: TRBJ2-1
cdr3_aa: CASSLFSYNEQFF

cdr3_length: 15
v_call: TRBV5-1
j_call: TRBJ2-2
cdr3_aa: CASRLAQGNTGELFF

cdr3_length: 15
v_call: TRBV28
j_call: TRBJ2-6
cdr3_aa: CASETGGPGANVLTF

cdr3_length: 14
v_call: TRBV6-6
j_call: TRBJ1-6
cdr3_aa: CASSWDRGSSPLHF

cdr3_length: 12
v_call: TRBV6-5
j_call: TRBJ2-1
cdr3_aa: CASSRTGYEQFF

cdr3_length: 15
v_call: TRBV6-4
j_call: TRBJ2-7
cdr3_aa: CAPGLAGVGTYEQYF

cdr3_length: 15
v_call: TRBV10-3
j_call: TRBJ2-1
cdr3_aa: CAINTPLAGRNEQFF

cdr3_length: 14
v_call: TRBV2
j_call: TRBJ2-7
cdr3_aa: CASSGDYGSYEQYF

cdr3_length: 15
v_call: TRBV6-6
j_call: TRBJ1-5
cdr3_aa: CASSSGQGEGQPQHF

cdr3_length: 17
v_call: TRBV4-3
j_call: TRBJ1-4
cdr3_aa: CASSQTPPTGGYEKLFF

cdr3_length: 13
v_call: TRBV10-3
j_call: TRBJ1-2
cdr3_aa: CAISGTGGYGYTF

cdr3_length: 14
v_call: TRBV5-4
j_call: TRBJ2-7
cdr3_aa: CASSLGDRAYEQYF

cdr3_length: 14
v_call: TRBV5-4
j_call: TRBJ1-2
cdr3_aa: CASSSRQGAVGYTF

cdr3_length: 17
v_call: TRBV7-6
j_call: TRBJ1-5
cdr3_aa: CASSLDPGSYSNQPQHF

cdr3_length: 14
v_call: TRBV28
j_call: TRBJ2-2
cdr3_aa: CASTPDSNTGELFF

cdr3_length: 10
v_call: TRBV25-1
j_call: .
cdr3_aa: CASRGYEQYF

cdr3_length: 12
v_call: TRBV18
j_call: TRBJ1-1
cdr3_aa: CASSTTHRQAFF

cdr3_length: 16
v_call: TRBV5-1
j_call: TRBJ1-6
cdr3_aa: CASSLKDSSYNSPLHF

cdr3_length: 15
v_call: TRBV28
j_call: TRBJ1-5
cdr3_aa: CASSFPGGGRQPQHF

cdr3_length: 16
v_call: TRBV5-1
j_call: TRBJ2-3
cdr3_aa: CASSQGLLLSTDTQYF

cdr3_length: 14
v_call: TRBV19
j_call: TRBJ1-6
cdr3_aa: CASSIGTGVSPLHF

cdr3_length: 12
v_call: TRBV27
j_call: TRBJ1-1
cdr3_aa: CASSLSGRGVFF

cdr3_length: 15
v_call: TRBV6-6
j_call: TRBJ2-3
cdr3_aa: CASSPFSRGGDTQYF

cdr3_length: 16
v_call: TRBV7-2
j_call: TRBJ1-4
cdr3_aa: CASSWQGSATNEKLFF

cdr3_length: 13
v_call: TRBV19
j_call: TRBJ1-1
cdr3_aa: CASSIGRGSEAFF

cdr3_length: 16
v_call: TRBV18
j_call: TRBJ1-1
cdr3_aa: CASSPQQGQLNTEAFF

cdr3_length: 15
v_call: TRBV4-3
j_call: TRBJ1-4
cdr3_aa: CASSQVGGAGTKLFF

cdr3_length: 15
v_call: TRBV7-2
j_call: TRBJ2-7
cdr3_aa: CASSLVHHLIYEQYF

cdr3_length: 14
v_call: TRBV27
j_call: TRBJ1-5
cdr3_aa: CASSPSGSNQPQHF

cdr3_length: 13
v_call: TRBV7-3
j_call: TRBJ2-7
cdr3_aa: CASSWTSGYEQYF

cdr3_length: 13
v_call: TRBV18
j_call: TRBJ2-5
cdr3_aa: CASSPGSQETQYF

cdr3_length: 16
v_call: TRBV7-3
j_call: TRBJ2-1
cdr3_aa: CASSLTLGQGVHEQFF

cdr3_length: 14
v_call: TRBV6-1
j_call: TRBJ2-7
cdr3_aa: CASSEPGVQDEQYF

cdr3_length: 15
v_call: TRBV11-2
j_call: TRBJ1-1
cdr3_aa: CASSDSDRGRTEAFF

cdr3_length: 14
v_call: TRBV9
j_call: TRBJ1-4
cdr3_aa: CASSVEPGLEKLFF

cdr3_length: 11
v_call: TRBV25-1
j_call: TRBJ2-5
cdr3_aa: CASSEIGTQYF